Below, 21 T cell receptor beta chains from the same sample are listed, as sequenced in a study of ipilimumab plus nivolumab after autologous stem cell transplantation. Clones were sequenced by immunoSEQ multiplex PCR, and TCRdb holds only the in-frame ones, with some missing. The sample contains over 80,000 clones, around 80% of which appear only once. Sequenced material: PBMCs, taken in a trial of ipilimumab plus nivolumab as post-transplant consolidation. Every receptor here comes from a male donor with diffuse large B-cell lymphoma.

The chain employs TRBV7-9 and TRBJ2-6; 11 bases line up with TRBD1. CDR1 is SEHNR and CDR2 is FQNEAQ in the germline V gene (reference sequence). CDR3 length: 17 residues. With V trimmed by 5 bases and J by 2 bases, 5 bases remained unmatched. CDR3 sequence (DNA): TGTGCCAGCAGCCAAGGACAGGGGGCCACTGGGGCCAACGTCCTGACTTTC. Translating gives CASSQGQGATGANVLTF. Full variable domain (remainder filled in from reference TRBV7-9 and TRBJ2-6): DTGVSQNPRHKITKRGQNVTFRCDPISEHNRLYWYRQTLGQGPEFLTYFQNEAQLEKSRLLSDRFSAERPKGSFSTLEIQRTEQGDSAMYLCASSQGQGATGANVLTFGAGSRLTVL.

The chain uses TRBV12-5 and TRBJ1-6; TRBD1 might be the D (5 bases). CDR1 is LGHNT, CDR2 FRNRAP, per germline. The CDR3 runs 15 residues. Trimming shortened V by 6 bases and J by 2 bases, and 11 bases separated the two germline ends. CDR3 coding DNA: TGTGCTAGTGGATCCGAGGGGCCCTATAATTCACCCCTCCACTTT. Its protein product is CASGSEGPYNSPLHF.

The chain has TRBV10-1 and TRBJ2-3; the match to TRBD1 covers 9 bases. This CDR3 is built from 17 residues. Trimming at V came to 6 bases and at J to 0 bases, leaving 10 bases not matched to a gene. Germline-derived CDR1 and CDR2 are WNHNN and SYGVQD (reference sequence). In DNA form, the CDR3 reads TGCGCCAGCAGGCAGAATCGACAGGGGGTAAGCACAGATACGCAGTATTTT. It encodes CASRQNRQGVSTDTQYF.

The chain uses TRBV7-6 and TRBJ2-5; 7 nucleotides match TRBD2. Germline V gene lookup returns CDR1 SGHVS and CDR2 FNYEAQ. The trim removed 0 bases at V and 3 bases at J, leaving 4 bases unmatched. CDR3 size: 15 residues. CDR3 in DNA: TGTGCCAGCAGCTTAGCGTTGAGCGGGAAAGAGACCCAGTACTTC. Its protein is CASSLALSGKETQYF.

The V call is TRBV6-5, the J call TRBJ1-5; D gene ambiguous. Germline CDR1 and CDR2: MNHEY and SVGAGI. The CDR3 length is 15 residues. V was shortened by 0 bases and J by 5 bases, with 11 bases between the two germline ends. The CDR3 DNA reads TGTGCCAGCAGTTACTCGACGGGAACGGATCAGCCCCAGCATTTT. Protein product: CASSYSTGTDQPQHF.

In its sample, this clone was seen once. This CDR3 is CASSSQHEQYF. CDR3 nucleotides: TGTGCCAGCAGCTCTCAGCACGAGCAGTACTTC. V gene TRBV7-6 combines with J gene TRBJ2-7; D remains unclear. The CDR3 consists of 11 residues. The ends were cut back, 4 bases at V and 5 bases at J, with 6 bases in the middle. Looked up from germline, CDR1 is SGHVS and CDR2 is FNYEAQ.

This clone was detected a few times. The chain combines TRBV7-9 with TRBJ1-2, with a possible D match to TRBD1 (5 bases). The CDR3 is made up of 15 amino acids. Trimming pared 1 base from V and 5 bases from J, leaving 14 bases between. CDR1 and CDR2 from the germline V gene are SEHNR and FQNEAQ (reference sequence). Here the CDR3 reads CASSLGWQGGYGYTF. For the CDR3, the DNA is TGTGCCAGCAGCTTAGGTTGGCAGGGAGGGTATGGCTACACCTTC.

The chain links TRBV10-2 to TRBJ1-1; 7 bases align to TRBD1. This CDR3 region has 16 residues. After removal of 3 bases from V and 1 base from J, the junction contained 8 bases not matched to a gene. Germline V gives CDR1 WSHSY, CDR2 SAAADI. CDR3 DNA sequence: TGCGCCAGCAGTGAAGCTTGGACAGGCCCGAACACTGAAGCTTTCTTT. Protein sequence: CASSEAWTGPNTEAFF.

V is TRBV6-5 and J is TRBJ1-1, with TRBD1 matching over 9 bases. V gave up 5 bases and J gave up 11 bases; unmatched junction bases: 9. CDR1 is MNHEY and CDR2 is SVGAGI in the germline V gene. This CDR3 contains 13 residues. This CDR3 reads CASSQTGTGSAFF. The DNA for the CDR3 is TGTGCCAGCAGTCAAACCGGGACAGGGAGTGCTTTCTTT.

This sequence joins TRBV15 and TRBJ2-7; the D gene is possibly TRBD2 (7 bases). V lost 0 bases and J 6 bases, leaving 18 bases between the germline ends. Per germline, CDR1 LNHNV and CDR2 YYDKDF (reference sequence). The CDR3 sequence is 16 residues long. CDR3 DNA: TGTGCCACCAGCAGAGATGGGGGGGCAGGGGTTGGCGAGCAGTACTTC. Translated: CATSRDGGAGVGEQYF.

This clone was recorded once. The chain links TRBV5-6 to TRBJ2-7, with TRBD2 matching 9 bases. The CDR3 contains 15 residues. The germline CDR1 and CDR2 sequences are SGHDT and YYEEEE. J was trimmed by 2 bases and V by 1 base; bases with no gene match: 4. In nucleotides, the CDR3 is TGTGCCAGCAGCTTGCGGGTAGCGGGGGCCTACGAGCAGTACTTC. It codes for CASSLRVAGAYEQYF. Supplemented by reference TRBV5-6 and TRBJ2-7, the full variable domain reads DAGVTQSPTHLIKTRGQQVTLRCSPKSGHDTVSWYQQALGQGPQFIFQYYEEEERQRGNFPDRFSGHQFPNYSSELNVNALLLGDSALYLCASSLRVAGAYEQYFGPGTRLTVT.

The chain employs TRBV6-1 and TRBJ1-1; D is unclear. This CDR3 has 11 amino acids. The germline gives CDR1 MNHNS, CDR2 SASEGT. V lost 3 bases and J lost 4, with 3 bases in between. CDR3 bases: TGTGCCAGCAGTGAGGTCACTGAAGCTTTCTTT. This translates into CASSEVTEAFF.

CDR3 residues: CASRDQGSRTEAFF. The CDR3 DNA is TGTGCCAGCAGGGACCAGGGGAGTAGGACTGAAGCTTTCTTT. The chain couples TRBV2 to TRBJ1-1; a possible D gene is TRBD1 (6 bases). V was cut by 6 bases and J by 5 bases, with 16 bases left in between. Germline assignment: CDR1 SNHLY and CDR2 FYNNEI. CDR3 length equals 14 residues.

The gene calls are TRBV5-1 and TRBJ2-5; D not resolved. The CDR3 is 14 amino acids. Deletions cut 0 bases from V and 2 bases from J, with 8 bases between. From germline, CDR1 is SGHRS and CDR2 YFSETQ. The CDR3 nucleotides read TGCGCCAGCAGCTTGGAGCCCAGTCAAGAGACCCAGTACTTC. The encoded protein is CASSLEPSQETQYF.

This chain joins TRBV19 and TRBJ1-1; D unclear. The CDR3 is 16 residues long. Germline V lookup: CDR1 LNHDA, CDR2 SQIVND (reference sequence). Between the trimmed V and J ends, which lost 3 bases and 1 base, there was a span of 15 bases. In nucleotides, the CDR3 is TGTGCCAGTAGTATTGTTTCGGGCGGATGGAACACTGAAGCTTTCTTT. This gives the protein CASSIVSGGWNTEAFF.

This chain uses TRBV5-1 with TRBJ1-2; D is uncertain. V shed 1 base and J shed 0 bases, with 10 bases lying between them. From germline, CDR1 is SGHRS and CDR2 YFSETQ. The CDR3 covers 15 residues. For the CDR3, the DNA is TGCGCCAGCAGCTTGTCTGGACGGACTAACTATGGCTACACCTTC. As protein: CASSLSGRTNYGYTF.

The J gene is TRBJ1-5, the V gene TRBV7-8, with 9 bases lining up with TRBD1. This CDR3 is 14 amino acids long. Germline CDR1 and CDR2: SGHVS and FQNEAQ. V lost 3 bases, J lost 4 bases, and 1 base stayed unmatched. DNA of the CDR3: TGTGCCAGCAGCTTGGGACAGGGTAATCAGCCCCAGCATTTT. Protein product: CASSLGQGNQPQHF.

The rearrangement uses TRBV6-5 and TRBJ1-4; 7 bases fit TRBD1. Germline V gene sequence: CDR1 MNHEY, CDR2 SVGAGI. The junction had 8 bases not matched to a gene; V was cut back by 5 bases and J by 8 bases. This CDR3 is 14 amino acids long. The CDR3 DNA is TGTGCCAGCAGTGCCGGGACAGTAATCGAAAAACTGTTTTTT. Its protein is CASSAGTVIEKLFF.

The rearrangement joins TRBV7-9 to TRBJ2-7, with 7 bases matching TRBD1. The CDR3 extends over 14 amino acids. Germline-derived CDR1 and CDR2 are SEHNR and FQNEAQ (reference sequence). The V segment lost 2 bases and the J segment 5 bases; nucleotides outside the gene matches: 6. CDR3 sequence reads: CASSLPAGGNEQYF. The CDR3 DNA reads as TGTGCCAGCAGCTTACCGGCAGGGGGAAACGAGCAGTACTTC.

The chain recombines TRBV2 with TRBJ2-2; D may correspond to TRBD1 or TRBD2 (5 bases each). The CDR3 consists of 15 residues. Trimming removed 7 bases from V and 6 bases from J, with 18 bases in between. Germline V gene sequence: CDR1 SNHLY, CDR2 FYNNEI. The CDR3 nucleotides read TGTGCCAGCACATCCGGGGCTAGCATTTCCGGGGAGCTGTTTTTT. As protein: CASTSGASISGELFF.

V gene TRBV27 combines with J gene TRBJ1-2; maybe TRBD1 (6 bases). CDR1 and CDR2 (germline): MNHEY, SMNVEV (reference sequence). The germline V and J ends were trimmed by 5 bases and 5 bases, with 15 bases remaining between them. The CDR3 has 14 residues. The chain's CDR3 is CASSRNREPYGYTF. CDR3 nucleotides: TGTGCCAGCAGTCGAAACAGGGAGCCGTATGGCTACACCTTC.